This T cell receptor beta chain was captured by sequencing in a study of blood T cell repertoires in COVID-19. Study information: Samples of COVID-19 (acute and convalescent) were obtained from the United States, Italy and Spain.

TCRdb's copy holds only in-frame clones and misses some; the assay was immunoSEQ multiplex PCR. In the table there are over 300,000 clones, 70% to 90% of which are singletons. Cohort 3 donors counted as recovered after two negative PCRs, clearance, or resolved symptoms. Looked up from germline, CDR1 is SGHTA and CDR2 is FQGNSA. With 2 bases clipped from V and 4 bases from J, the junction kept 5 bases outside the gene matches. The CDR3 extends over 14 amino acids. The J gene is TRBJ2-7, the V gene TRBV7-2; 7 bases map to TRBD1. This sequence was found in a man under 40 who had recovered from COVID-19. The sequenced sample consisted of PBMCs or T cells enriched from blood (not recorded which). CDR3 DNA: TGTGCCAGCAGCTTAAGCCAGGGACAGTACGAGCAGTACTTC. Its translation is CASSLSQGQYEQYF. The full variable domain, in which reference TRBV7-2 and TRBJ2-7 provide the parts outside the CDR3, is GAGVSQSPSNKVTEKGKDVELRCDPISGHTALYWYRQSLGQGLEFLIYFQGNSAPDKSGLPSDRFSAERTGGSVSTLTIQRTQQEDSAVYLCASSLSQGQYEQYFGPGTRLTVT.